The next 6 T cell receptor beta chains were all read from a single sample in a study of T cell responses to AZD1222 COVID-19 vaccine (dated by TCRdb to the early 2020s). The time point label on this specimen signifies: baseline before first vaccination. The library was made by the immunoSEQ multiplex PCR assay. TCRdb mirrors the immuneACCESS table, restricted to in-frame sequences. Some clones are absent from its copies; in checked studies, under half trace to an unresolved V gene, and the reason for the others is unknown. The sample data list 170,000 or so clones, and 90% to 95% of these were observed just once. Of the sample, over 0.7% falls within the top ten clones. The specimen comprised peripheral blood, sampled on day 0 of AZD1222 vaccination. These TCRs come from an adult in good health.

The CDR3 loop reads CASSGQGVYTEAFF. CDR3 DNA: TGTGCCAGCAGCGGACAGGGGGTGTACACTGAAGCTTTCTTT. The chain links TRBV2 to TRBJ1-1; 10 nucleotides match TRBD1. Trimming took 6 bases from V and 3 from J; bases not matched to a gene: 4. Germline V gene sequence: CDR1 SNHLY, CDR2 FYNNEI. CDR3 size: 14 residues.

Points on this clone: In the same sample, other DNA sequences code for this CDR3. This chain links TRBV7-8 with TRBJ2-7, with D unresolved. Trimming removed 0 bases from V and 3 bases from J, with 6 bases in between. CDR3 length: 13 amino acids. Germline-derived CDR1 and CDR2 are SGHVS and FQNEAQ. The CDR3 loop reads CASSLAPLYEQYF. Written as DNA, the CDR3 is TGTGCCAGCAGCTTAGCCCCTCTCTACGAGCAGTACTTC.

The rearrangement links TRBV29-1 to TRBJ1-1; maybe TRBD1 (6 bases). V lost 6 bases, J lost 4 bases, and 9 bases lay in between. This CDR3 region has 11 residues. Per germline, CDR1 SQVTM and CDR2 ANQGSEA. In DNA, the CDR3 is TGCAGCGTACGGACAGCCACTGAAGCTTTCTTT. It encodes CSVRTATEAFF.

This chain connects TRBV13 to TRBJ1-3; no firm D call. Germline values: CDR1 PRHDT, CDR2 FYEKMQ (reference sequence). The CDR3 covers 13 residues. V lost 3 bases and J 9 bases, leaving 12 bases between the germline ends. CDR3 amino acids: CASSFAPEGTIYF. The DNA for the CDR3 is TGTGCCAGCAGCTTCGCCCCTGAGGGCACCATATATTTT.

The chain links TRBV7-9 to TRBJ2-3, with a tentative D call TRBD2 (7 bases). The CDR3 covers 14 residues. V lost 2 bases and J 7 bases, leaving 13 bases between the germline ends. Germline V gives CDR1 SEHNR, CDR2 FQNEAQ (reference sequence). For the CDR3, the DNA is TGTGCCAGCAGCTTAACGGGGGGCGGGAATACGCAGTATTTT. Its protein is CASSLTGGGNTQYF.

J is TRBJ1-2 and V is TRBV11-3; the D gene is possibly TRBD1 (5 bases). V was trimmed by 4 bases and J by 4 bases, leaving 10 bases between them. The CDR3 is 13 residues long. Germline V gene data show CDR1 as SGHNT and CDR2 as YENEEA. The CDR3 loop is CASSSGQFYGYTF. The CDR3 DNA sequence: TGTGCCAGCAGCTCAGGGCAGTTCTATGGCTACACCTTC.